This is a list of T cell receptor beta chains from one sample in a study of T cell responses to AZD1222 COVID-19 vaccine. Only in-frame clones appear in the TCRdb table, and some are missing; sequencing was by immunoSEQ multiplex PCR. The data contain some 150,000 clones, about nine tenths of them singletons. The sample here was peripheral blood, taken on day 0 of AZD1222 vaccination. The source of these receptors is an adult in good health. Each CDR3 is given with its conserved first and last residue. D genes are given only for firm matches. Only part of the rows carry a size: once, few, many, or a class if the clone is expanded.

CDR3aa: CASENRGAGGYTF
CDR3nt: TGTGCCAGCGAGAACAGGGGGGCCGGTGGCTACACCTTC
v_gene: TRBV28
abundance: NA
j_gene: TRBJ1-2
d_gene: TRBD1

CDR3aa: CASSLTGANTEAFF
CDR3nt: TGTGCCAGCAGCCTTACAGGGGCGAACACTGAAGCTTTCTTT
v_gene: TRBV9
abundance: few
j_gene: TRBJ1-1
d_gene: TRBD1

CDR3aa: CASSFTGTTETQYF
CDR3nt: TGTGCCAGCAGCTTTACCGGGACTACGGAGACCCAGTACTTC
v_gene: TRBV11-2
abundance: NA
j_gene: TRBJ2-5
d_gene: TRBD2

CDR3aa: CASSLEGSGEAFF
CDR3nt: TGTGCCAGCAGCTTAGAGGGGTCGGGTGAAGCTTTCTTT
v_gene: TRBV7-3
abundance: NA
j_gene: TRBJ1-1
d_gene: NA

CDR3aa: CASSYSGQFYEQYF
CDR3nt: TGTGCCAGCAGTTACTCGGGACAGTTCTACGAGCAGTACTTC
v_gene: TRBV6-2/TRBV6-3
abundance: NA
j_gene: TRBJ2-7
d_gene: TRBD1

CDR3aa: CASSWAGQGIPEAFF
CDR3nt: TGTGCCAGCAGTTGGGCCGGACAGGGCATTCCTGAAGCTTTCTTT
v_gene: TRBV6-5
abundance: NA
j_gene: TRBJ1-1
d_gene: TRBD1

CDR3aa: CASSRGSGSTDTQYF
CDR3nt: TGCGCCAGCAGCCGAGGTAGCGGAAGCACAGATACGCAGTATTTT
v_gene: TRBV4-1
abundance: NA
j_gene: TRBJ2-3
d_gene: NA

CDR3aa: CASSLGQGSGNTIYF
CDR3nt: TGTGCCAGCAGCCTGGGACAGGGGTCTGGAAACACCATATATTTT
v_gene: TRBV11-3
abundance: once
j_gene: TRBJ1-3
d_gene: TRBD1

CDR3aa: CASSPDRGSYEQYF
CDR3nt: TGCGCCAGCAGCCCAGACAGGGGCTCCTACGAGCAGTACTTC
v_gene: TRBV5-1
abundance: NA
j_gene: TRBJ2-7
d_gene: TRBD1

CDR3aa: CASSIEDLKTQYF
CDR3nt: TGTGCCAGTAGTATCGAGGACCTTAAGACCCAGTACTTC
v_gene: TRBV19
abundance: NA
j_gene: TRBJ2-5
d_gene: NA